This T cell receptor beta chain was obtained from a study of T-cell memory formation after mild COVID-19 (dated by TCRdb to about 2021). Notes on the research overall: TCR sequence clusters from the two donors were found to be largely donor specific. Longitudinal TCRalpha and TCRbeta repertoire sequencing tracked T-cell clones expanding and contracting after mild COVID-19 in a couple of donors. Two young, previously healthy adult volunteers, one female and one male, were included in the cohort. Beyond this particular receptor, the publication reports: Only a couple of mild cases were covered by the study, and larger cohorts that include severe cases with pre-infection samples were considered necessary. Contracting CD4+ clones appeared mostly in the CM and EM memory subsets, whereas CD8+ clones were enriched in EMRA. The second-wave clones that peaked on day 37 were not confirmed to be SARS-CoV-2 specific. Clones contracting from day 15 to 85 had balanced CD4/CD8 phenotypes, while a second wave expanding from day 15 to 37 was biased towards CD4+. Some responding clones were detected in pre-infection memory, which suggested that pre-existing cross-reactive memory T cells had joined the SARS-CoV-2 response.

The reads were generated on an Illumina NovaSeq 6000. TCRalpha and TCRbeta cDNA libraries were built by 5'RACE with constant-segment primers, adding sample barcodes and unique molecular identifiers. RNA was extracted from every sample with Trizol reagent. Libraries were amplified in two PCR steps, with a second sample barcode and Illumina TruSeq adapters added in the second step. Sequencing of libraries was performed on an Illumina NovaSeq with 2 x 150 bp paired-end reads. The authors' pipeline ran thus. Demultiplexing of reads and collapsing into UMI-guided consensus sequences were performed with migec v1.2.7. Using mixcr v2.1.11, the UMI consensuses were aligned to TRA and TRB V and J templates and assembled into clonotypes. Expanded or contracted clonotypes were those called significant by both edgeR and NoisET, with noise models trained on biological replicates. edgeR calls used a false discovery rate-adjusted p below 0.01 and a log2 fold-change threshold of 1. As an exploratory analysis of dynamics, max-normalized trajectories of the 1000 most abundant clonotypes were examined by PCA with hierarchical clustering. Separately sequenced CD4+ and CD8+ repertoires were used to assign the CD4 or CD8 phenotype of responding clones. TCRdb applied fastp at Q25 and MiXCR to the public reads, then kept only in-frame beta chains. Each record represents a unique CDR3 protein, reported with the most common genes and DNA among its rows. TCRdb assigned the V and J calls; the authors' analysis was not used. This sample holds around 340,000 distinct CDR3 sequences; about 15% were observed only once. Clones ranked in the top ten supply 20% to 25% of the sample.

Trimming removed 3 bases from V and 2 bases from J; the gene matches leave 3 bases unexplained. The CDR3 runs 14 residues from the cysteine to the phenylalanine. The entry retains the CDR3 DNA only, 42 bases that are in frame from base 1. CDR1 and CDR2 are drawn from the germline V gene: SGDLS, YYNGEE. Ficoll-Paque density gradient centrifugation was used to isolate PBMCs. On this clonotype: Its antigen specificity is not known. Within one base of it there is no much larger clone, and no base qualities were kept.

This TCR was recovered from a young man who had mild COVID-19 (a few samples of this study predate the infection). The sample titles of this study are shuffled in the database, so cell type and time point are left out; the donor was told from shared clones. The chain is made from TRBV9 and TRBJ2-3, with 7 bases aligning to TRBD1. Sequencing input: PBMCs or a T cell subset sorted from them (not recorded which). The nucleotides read TGTGCCAGCAGCGAGGACAGGAACACAGATACGCAGTATTTT. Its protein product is CASSEDRNTDTQYF.